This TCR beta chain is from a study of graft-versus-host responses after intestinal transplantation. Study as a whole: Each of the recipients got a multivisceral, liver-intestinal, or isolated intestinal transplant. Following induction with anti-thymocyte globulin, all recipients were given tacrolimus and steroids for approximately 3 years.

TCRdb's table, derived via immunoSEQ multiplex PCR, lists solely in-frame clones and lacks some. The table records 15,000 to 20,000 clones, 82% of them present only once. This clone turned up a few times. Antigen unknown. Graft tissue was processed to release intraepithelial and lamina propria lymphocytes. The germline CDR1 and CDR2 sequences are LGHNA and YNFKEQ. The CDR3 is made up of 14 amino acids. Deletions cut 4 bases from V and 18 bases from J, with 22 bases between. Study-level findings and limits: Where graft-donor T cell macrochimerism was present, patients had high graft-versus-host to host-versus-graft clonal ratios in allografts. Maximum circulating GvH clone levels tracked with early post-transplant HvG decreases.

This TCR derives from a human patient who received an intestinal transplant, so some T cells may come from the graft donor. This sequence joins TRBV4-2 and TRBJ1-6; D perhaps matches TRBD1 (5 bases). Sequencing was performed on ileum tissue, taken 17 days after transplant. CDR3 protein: CASSLGGRHSHPHF. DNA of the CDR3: TGTGCCAGCAGCCTCGGGGGACGGCATAGTCACCCCCACTTT.